This T cell receptor beta chain was sequenced in a study of identical twins. This clonotype was seen more than once but under ten times. TCRdb redid the calling of the 5' RACE reads with MiXCR, one entry per CDR3 protein. This sample has hundreds of thousands of distinct CDR3 sequences; roughly 9.7% occur once, and the top ten carry about 7.1%. Per germline, CDR1 MNHEY and CDR2 SMNVEV (reference sequence). This CDR3 comprises 16 residues. V was pared by 5 bases and J by 5 bases, with 11 bases of the junction left unmatched. These data are also associated with another study on yellow fever vaccine responses in identical twins.

V gene TRBV27 combines with J gene TRBJ1-2, with 10 bases matching TRBD1. The source material was CD8+ T cells sorted from blood. This receptor was identified in a woman aged 18-29 years in good health. CDR3 coding DNA: TGTGCCAGCAGTACGGGACAGGGGATTTTTGAGTATGGCTACACCTTC. Its translation is CASSTGQGIFEYGYTF.